This T cell receptor (beta chain) was retrieved from a study of blood T cell repertoires in COVID-19. The CDR3 consists of 14 residues. From germline, CDR1 is SGHTA and CDR2 FQGNSA. The J segment lost 4 bases and the V segment lost 5 bases, leaving 7 bases of the junction unmatched. Two negative PCRs, clearance, or symptom resolution were required of recovered Cohort 3 donors. Generated by immunoSEQ multiplex PCR, the TCRdb table keeps only in-frame clones and is missing some. Seen here are some 330,000 clones, roughly 90% observed once, and the top ten hold approximately 17%. This clone was observed a handful of times.

The source of this sequence is a woman in her twenties or thirties who had recovered from COVID-19. V and J are TRBV7-2 and TRBJ1-2, with 7 bases matching TRBD1. Sample: PBMCs or T cells enriched from blood (not recorded which). CDR3 protein: CASSRDSDLYGYTF. For the CDR3, the DNA is TGTGCCAGCAGCCGGGACAGTGACCTCTATGGCTACACCTTC.